This T cell receptor (beta chain) appears in the sequencing data of a study of shared clonotypes between healthy human individuals. The assay was immunoSEQ multiplex PCR, and TCRdb's table has in-frame clones only and misses some. This table has 490,000 or so clones, around 78% appearing once. Germline CDR1 is MGHDK and CDR2 is SYGVNS. This CDR3 contains 15 residues. With 6 bases removed from V and 0 bases from J, the gap between germline ends came to 11 bases. The specimen was PBMCs. V gene TRBV25-1 combines with J gene TRBJ2-2; D is perhaps TRBD1 (6 bases). This sequence originates from a woman aged 40 to 50 in good health. Some clones in this sample may be carry-over from other donors' samples. CDR3 nucleotide sequence: TGTGCCAGCAGATTAGAGGGGGCGAACACCGGGGAGCTGTTTTTT. Its protein product is CASRLEGANTGELFF.